What follows is one T cell receptor beta chain and its context. This entry comes from a study of blood T cell repertoires in COVID-19. The germline gives CDR1 SNHLY, CDR2 FYNNEI. The CDR3 has 15 residues. The V end was cut by 3 bases, the J end by 4 bases, with 13 bases between. The table came from immunoSEQ multiplex PCR; TCRdb's copy has only in-frame clones and leaves some out. This table holds about 180,000 clones, around 90% found once. Cohort allocation depended upon clinical history that participants reported. Material: PBMCs or T cells enriched from blood (not recorded which). The chain couples TRBV2 to TRBJ2-1; maybe TRBD2 (5 bases). The receptor was derived from a woman between 18 and 29 years old who had recovered from COVID-19. Here the CDR3 DNA reads TGTGCCAGCAGTGAGGGCGGGCCTGGGTACAATGAGCAGTTCTTC. Translated: CASSEGGPGYNEQFF.